The 2 T cell receptor beta chains in this list originate from one sample, sequenced in a study of blood T cell repertoires in COVID-19. Produced via immunoSEQ multiplex PCR; TCRdb's table is partial and in-frame only. The table shows approximately 170,000 clones, with over 90% occurring only once. Sequencing was performed on peripheral blood. These receptors were taken from a woman in her sixties or seventies with COVID-19, enrolled during active disease.

This chain uses TRBV5-4 with TRBJ1-1; 7 positions match TRBD1. The CDR3 sequence is 14 residues long. Trimming at V came to 4 bases and at J to 1 base, leaving 4 bases not matched to a gene. Germline assignment: CDR1 SGHNT and CDR2 YYREEE (reference sequence). The CDR3 protein is CASSRGQTNTEAFF. The CDR3 DNA is TGTGCCAGCAGCAGGGGACAGACGAACACTGAAGCTTTCTTT.

This sequence joins TRBV2 and TRBJ1-5; 7 positions match TRBD1. The germline V gene has CDR1 SNHLY and CDR2 FYNNEI. The length of the CDR3 is 14 residues. Unmatched junction bases numbered 7, after V lost 8 bases and J lost 3 bases. The DNA of the CDR3 is TGTGCCAGCGGGACAGACAGGGACAATCAGCCCCAGCATTTT. Protein sequence: CASGTDRDNQPQHF.